Listed here are 19 T cell receptor beta chains from one sample, sequenced in a study of CD8+ T cells in alopecia areata (dated by TCRdb to between 2017 and 2018). Library preparation employed the immunoSEQ multiplex PCR assay. RNA was extracted from all samples and reverse transcribed into cDNA as template for TCR sequencing. The table comes from immuneACCESS by way of TCRdb, which keeps in-frame sequences with V and J called. Part of the clones is missing from these tables; in studies checked, under half for an unresolved V gene and the rest for unknown reasons. In all, the sample holds 65,000 to 90,000 clones, and approximately 50% of those were seen once. Of the sample, roughly 5.6% falls within the top ten clones. Material for sequencing was NKG2D-high CD8+ T cells sorted from blood. According to the study, the label for this sample's cell subset or site signals: sorted CD8+ NKG2D-high blood T cells. The receptors here all came from a human donor with alopecia areata.

This chain connects TRBV27 to TRBJ2-3; D is possibly TRBD2 (7 bases). Trimming pared 5 bases from V and 5 bases from J, leaving 11 bases between. This CDR3 comprises 13 residues. Germline assignment: CDR1 MNHEY and CDR2 SMNVEV (reference sequence). DNA for the CDR3: TGTGCCAGCAGTAGCGGGACACTAGATACGCAGTATTTT. Translating gives CASSSGTLDTQYF.

The rearrangement joins TRBV28 to TRBJ2-3; 10 nucleotides match TRBD2. Losses at the gene ends were 6 bases for V and 5 bases for J; bases not matched to a gene: 11. Germline-derived CDR1 and CDR2 are MDHEN and SYDVKM. The CDR3 contains 16 residues. The CDR3 reads CASSLTAGGPVDTQYF. DNA for the CDR3: TGTGCCAGCAGCCTGACAGCGGGAGGGCCTGTAGATACGCAGTATTTT.

This clone has only a few counts. The chain has TRBV28 and TRBJ2-7; no reliable D call. Germline-derived CDR1 and CDR2 are MDHEN and SYDVKM. Trimming pared 4 bases from V and 2 bases from J, leaving 15 bases between. This CDR3 region has 15 residues. This chain's CDR3 is CASSSRQVFPYEQYF. CDR3 in DNA: TGTGCCAGCAGTTCAAGGCAGGTCTTCCCCTACGAGCAGTACTTC. The complete variable domain, with remaining parts taken from reference TRBV28 and TRBJ2-7, reads DVKVTQSSRYLVKRTGEKVFLECVQDMDHENMFWYRQDPGLGLRLIYFSYDVKMKEKGDIPEGYSVSREKKERFSLILESASTNQTSMYLCASSSRQVFPYEQYFGPGTRLTVT.

This clone was observed a handful of times. The chain carries TRBV28 and TRBJ1-2; D gene ambiguous. V lost 6 bases and J 6 bases, leaving 8 bases between the germline ends. The CDR3 contains 11 residues. From germline, CDR1 is MDHEN and CDR2 SYDVKM. The CDR3 sequence is CASRGLNGYTF. The CDR3 bases are TGTGCCAGCAGGGGGTTGAATGGCTACACCTTC.

The chain has TRBV9 and TRBJ1-2, with 8 bases fitting TRBD1. The CDR3 has 15 amino acids. With 4 bases clipped from V and 2 bases from J, the junction kept 7 bases outside the gene matches. The germline V gene has CDR1 SGDLS and CDR2 YYNGEE. CDR3 coding DNA: TGTGCCAGCAGCTCAGAAGGGACAGGCAACTATGGCTACACCTTC. Its protein is CASSSEGTGNYGYTF.

In regard to this clone: Other nucleotide sequences from this sample produce the same CDR3. This chain links TRBV27 with TRBJ2-5, with D unclear. With 1 base removed from V and 3 bases from J, the gap between germline ends came to 6 bases. Germline CDR1 is MNHEY and CDR2 is SMNVEV (reference sequence). The CDR3 has 13 amino acids. CDR3 in amino acids: CASSLWAEETQYF. The CDR3 nucleotides are TGTGCCAGCAGTTTATGGGCGGAAGAGACCCAGTACTTC.

CDR3 sequence (DNA): TGCAGCGTTGAAGATGGCTTCGGCGGCTACACCTTC. Amino acid sequence: CSVEDGFGGYTF. The rearrangement uses TRBV29-1 and TRBJ1-2; no reliable D call. The germline CDR1 and CDR2 sequences are SQVTM and ANQGSEA. V was pared by 0 bases and J by 8 bases, with 10 bases between. This CDR3 has 12 amino acids.

The chain employs TRBV2 and TRBJ2-1; TRBD2 agrees at 9 bases. Trimming cost V 4 bases and J 13 bases; bases outside gene matches: 5. Germline-derived CDR1 and CDR2 are SNHLY and FYNNEI. There are 12 residues in the CDR3. The DNA of the CDR3 is TGTGCCAGCAGTGGGACTAGCGATCGTCAGTTCTTC. Translating it yields CASSGTSDRQFF.

The sample holds a few counts of this clone. The chain joins TRBV28 to TRBJ1-4; no clear D gene. The germline gives CDR1 MDHEN, CDR2 SYDVKM. This CDR3 is built from 14 residues. The V end lost 5 bases, the J end lost 3 bases, and 10 bases lay between the germline ends. Here the CDR3 reads CASSGVQSNEKLFF. The DNA of the CDR3 is TGTGCCAGCAGTGGGGTACAGTCTAATGAAAAACTGTTTTTT.

V gene TRBV27 combines with J gene TRBJ1-2; the match to TRBD1 covers 7 bases. The CDR3 runs 15 residues. In germline, CDR1 is MNHEY, CDR2 SMNVEV (reference sequence). Trimming at V came to 5 bases and at J to 3 bases, leaving 9 bases not matched to a gene. CDR3 coding DNA: TGTGCCAGCAGTCCTGCCCCAGGGGGTGACTATGGCTACACCTTC. Translated, it gives CASSPAPGGDYGYTF.

This clone was detected once. The chain combines TRBV2 with TRBJ2-7; D call uncertain. Germline V lookup: CDR1 SNHLY, CDR2 FYNNEI. The V and J ends lost 7 bases and 5 bases respectively, with 15 bases between them. The CDR3 spans 13 residues. CDR3 in DNA: TGTGCCAGCACCCCACCCATATCCCACGAGCAGTACTTC. This sequence encodes CASTPPISHEQYF.

The V gene is TRBV4-1, the J gene TRBJ1-6; D possibly corresponds to TRBD1 (5 bases). CDR3 length: 15 residues. V was cut by 2 bases and J by 9 bases, with 14 bases left in between. CDR1 and CDR2 from the germline V gene are MGHRA and YSYEKL. CDR3 loop: CASSQTTVGGSPLHF. Written as DNA, the CDR3 is TGCGCCAGCAGCCAAACCACCGTTGGGGGTTCACCCCTCCACTTT.

V gene TRBV6-6 combines with J gene TRBJ1-6, with 8 bases identical to TRBD1. Germline-derived CDR1 and CDR2 are MNHNY and SVGAGI (reference sequence). V lost 2 bases to trimming and J lost 4 bases; unmatched junction nucleotides: 1. The CDR3 length is 15 residues. CDR3 residues: CASSYGQGYNSPLHF. The CDR3 DNA follows: TGTGCCAGCAGTTACGGACAGGGATATAATTCACCCCTCCACTTT.

The chain carries TRBV5-6 and TRBJ2-5; 7 bases are shared with TRBD2. CDR1 SGHDT and CDR2 YYEEEE come from the germline V gene. The trim removed 4 bases at V and 5 bases at J, leaving 5 bases unmatched. This CDR3 spans 13 amino acids. The DNA for the CDR3 is TGTGCCAGCAGCAATTCGCGGGAGGAGACCCAGTACTTC. This codes for CASSNSREETQYF.

The chain employs TRBV11-2 and TRBJ2-5; TRBD2 aligns across 7 bases. The CDR3 sequence is 13 residues long. Trimming took 6 bases from V and 1 from J; bases not matched to a gene: 2. CDR1 and CDR2 (germline): SGHAT, FQNNGV. The CDR3 bases are TGTGCCAGCAGATCTAGCGGCCAAGAGACCCAGTACTTC. This encodes CASRSSGQETQYF.

This clone was seen a single time. V gene TRBV5-1 combines with J gene TRBJ2-7, with D possibly called TRBD1 or TRBD2 (6 bases each). The V end was cut by 5 bases, the J end by 4 bases, with 19 bases between. This CDR3 has 15 residues. Germline V gene sequence: CDR1 SGHRS, CDR2 YFSETQ. The CDR3 nucleotides are TGCGCCAGCAGTATGGACAATGGAGGGGGATACGAGCAGTACTTC. Translated: CASSMDNGGGYEQYF.

The V gene is TRBV30, the J gene TRBJ2-5, with unresolved D. The J call may be mistaken, given a closer DNA end match to TRBJ2-7. The CDR3 extends over 11 amino acids. CDR1 GTSNPN and CDR2 SVGIG come from the germline V gene (reference sequence). This CDR3 is CAHRLDYEQYF. CDR3 bases: TGTGCCCACCGATTGGACTACGAGCAGTACTTC.

The chain recombines TRBV7-9 with TRBJ2-7, with D tentatively TRBD1 (6 bases). V shed 5 bases and J shed 2 bases, with 13 bases lying between them. This CDR3 has 14 residues. The V gene's germline CDR1 is SEHNR and CDR2 FQNEAQ (reference sequence). The CDR3 region has the DNA TGTGCCAGCAGCAGCCGGACAGAAACCTACGAGCAGTACTTC. Protein product: CASSSRTETYEQYF. Full variable domain (outside the CDR3, taken from reference TRBV7-9 and TRBJ2-7): DTGVSQNPRHKITKRGQNVTFRCDPISEHNRLYWYRQTLGQGPEFLTYFQNEAQLEKSRLLSDRFSAERPKGSFSTLEIQRTEQGDSAMYLCASSSRTETYEQYFGPGTRLTVT.

Comment on this clone: Sequence at one end of the junction differs from germline and may be a read error. The chain is built from TRBV7-9 and TRBJ1-1, with 8 nucleotides matching TRBD1. The CDR3 totals 16 residues. Germline CDR1 and CDR2: SEHNR and FQNEAQ (reference sequence). This CDR3 is CASSEQPGGENSEAFF. CDR3 sequence (DNA): TGTGCCAGCAGCGAGCAACCAGGGGGCGAGAACTCTGAAGCTTTCTTT.